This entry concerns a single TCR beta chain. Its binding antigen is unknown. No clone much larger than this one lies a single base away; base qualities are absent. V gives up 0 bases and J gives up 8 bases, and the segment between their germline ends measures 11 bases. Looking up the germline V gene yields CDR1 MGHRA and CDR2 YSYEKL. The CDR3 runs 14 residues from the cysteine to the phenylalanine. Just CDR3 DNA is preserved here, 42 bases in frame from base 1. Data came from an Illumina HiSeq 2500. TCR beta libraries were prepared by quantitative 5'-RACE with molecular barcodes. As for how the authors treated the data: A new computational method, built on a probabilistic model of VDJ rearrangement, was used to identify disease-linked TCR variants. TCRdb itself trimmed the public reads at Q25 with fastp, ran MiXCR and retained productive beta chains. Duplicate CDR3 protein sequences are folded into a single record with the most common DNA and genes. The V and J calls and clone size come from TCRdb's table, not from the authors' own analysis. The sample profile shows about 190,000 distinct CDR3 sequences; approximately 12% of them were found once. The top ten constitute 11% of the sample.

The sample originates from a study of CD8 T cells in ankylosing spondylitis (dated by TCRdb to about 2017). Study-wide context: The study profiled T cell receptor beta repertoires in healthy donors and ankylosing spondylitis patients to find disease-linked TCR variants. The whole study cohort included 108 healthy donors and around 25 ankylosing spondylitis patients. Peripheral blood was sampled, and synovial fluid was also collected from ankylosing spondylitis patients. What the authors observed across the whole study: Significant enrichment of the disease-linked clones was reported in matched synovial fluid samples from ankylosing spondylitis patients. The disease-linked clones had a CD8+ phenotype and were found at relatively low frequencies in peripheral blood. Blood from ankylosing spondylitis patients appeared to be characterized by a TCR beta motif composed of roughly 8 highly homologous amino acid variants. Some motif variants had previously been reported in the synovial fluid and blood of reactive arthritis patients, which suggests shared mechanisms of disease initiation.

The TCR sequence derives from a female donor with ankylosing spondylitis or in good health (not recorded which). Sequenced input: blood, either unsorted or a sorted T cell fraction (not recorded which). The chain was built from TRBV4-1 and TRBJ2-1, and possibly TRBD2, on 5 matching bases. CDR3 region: CASSQDQFGDEQFF. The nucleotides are TGCGCCAGCAGCCAAGATCAATTCGGGGATGAGCAGTTCTTC.